This TCR beta chain appears in the sequencing data of a study of cytomegalovirus exposure and HLA in healthy donors. With 0 bases removed from V and 10 bases from J, the gap between germline ends came to 17 bases. This CDR3 comprises 16 residues. Per germline, CDR1 SGHNT and CDR2 YYREEE (reference sequence). Study-wide findings and caveats: Associated with cytomegalovirus, according to the listing, were 150 to 200 TCR beta chains. HLA-A and HLA-B allele assignments for most subjects were reportedly predicted accurately using TCR beta sequences. High specificity and sensitivity for cytomegalovirus status were reported for the classifier.

Primers: 60 Vbeta forward and 13 Jbeta reverse. Some clones are missing from TCRdb's copy, which holds only in-frame ones; the method was immunoSEQ multiplex PCR. The data contain about 130,000 clones, around 73% of them seen just once; the ten biggest clones take up 2.9%. A word on this clone: Antigen specificity is unknown.

The chain joins TRBV5-4 to TRBJ1-6; D might be TRBD1 (5 bases). The sequence came from a human donor in good health. The sequencing input was PBMCs. DNA for the CDR3: TGTGCCAGCAGCTTGGGGGTCGGTAGGGGAGGATCACCCCTCCACTTT. Amino acid sequence: CASSLGVGRGGSPLHF.